This T cell receptor (beta chain) appears in the sequencing data of a study of vaccination effects on CD4 cells after COVID-19 (dated by TCRdb to 2022 to 2024). About the investigation overall: In the ViraFEST assay, PBMC were stimulated with viral peptide pools, and antigen-specific CD4+ T cell clonotypes were then identified by expansion using TCR sequencing. Across the study, the median time from the second dose to post-vaccine sampling was 72 days (range 14 to 241). Over 1.5 million PBMC per well were cultured with approximately 10 ug/ml peptides in IMDM containing around 5.3% human AB serum, about 9.6 IU/ml IL-2 and gentamicin. SARS-CoV-2 spike-specific CD4+ TCR repertoires were compared before and after mRNA vaccination in COVID-19 convalescent patients and in infection-naive vaccine recipients. Altogether, around 9 COVID-19 convalescent patients and a handful of SARS-CoV-2-naive healthy vaccine recipients made up the full study. Cultures from other donors in the study were sequenced using the Oncomine TCR Beta short-read assay on an Illumina iSeq 100. What the work shows at the level of the full study, not this receptor alone: Marked clonal contraction was observed in both infection-induced and vaccine-induced clones at late post-vaccination timepoints, consistent with waning T cell responses. Among healthy vaccine recipients, nearly all vaccine-induced clones were SARS-CoV-2 mono-reactive, and just 1 of 255 was cross-reactive with common cold coronaviruses. Only a small number of convalescent patients were included, and no early post-infection timepoints were available, which limited the study.

Details on this clone: Its antigen remains unidentified. Base-call qualities are not available, and no considerably larger clone is one nucleotide away.

After 10 to 11 days of culture, CD4+ T cells were isolated with the EasySep CD4+ T cell isolation kit. Each participant received two doses of an mRNA SARS-CoV-2 vaccine, either BNT162b2 or mRNA-1273. The absence of prior SARS-CoV-2 infection in healthy vaccine recipients was confirmed by negative nucleocapsid antibodies before and after vaccination. Half of the culture medium was replaced with fresh IL-2-containing medium on days 3 and 7. Unless otherwise noted, each peptide stimulation condition was cultured in triplicate wells. Using Ficoll-Paque Plus gradient centrifugation, PBMC were separated from whole blood and then either used fresh or cryopreserved at -140C. The QIAamp micro DNA kit was used to extract genomic DNA from the cultured CD4+ T cells. Unmatched junction bases come to 12, with V trimmed by 5 bases and J by 4 bases. According to the germline V gene, CDR1 reads SGHRS and CDR2 reads YFSETQ. The CDR3 numbers 17 residues from cysteine through phenylalanine. The entry retains the CDR3 DNA only, 51 bases that are in frame from base 1.

The library relied on the immunoSEQ multiplex PCR assay. DNA from the cultured, isolated CD4+ T cells was subjected to TCR beta CDR3 sequencing. As for the original processing: Non-productive TCR sequences were removed and reads were trimmed to the CDR3 region, keeping CDR3s of at least 7 amino acids. The MANAFEST web app was used to pick out antigen-specific clonotypes by comparing their expansion in peptide wells with that in reference cultures. To be called positive, a clone needed expansion at FDR<0.05 compared with the reference and with all other wells, an odds ratio greater than 5, and a frequency greater than 0.1% in two replicate wells. A clonotype was called cross-reactive if it was significantly expanded both in SARS-CoV-2 spike wells and in at least one common cold coronavirus spike condition. CDR3 similarity was assessed by Levenshtein distance with the stringdist R package, and unrooted trees were built with ape in R 3.6.1. The table comes from immuneACCESS by way of TCRdb, which keeps in-frame sequences with V and J called. Part of the clones is missing from these tables; in studies checked, under half for an unresolved V gene and the rest for unknown reasons. V and J calls plus clone size are reproduced from that table; the DNA served to infer D and trimming. This sample has just under 75,000 clones in its table, and roughly 73% of those were observed once. Approximately 2.4% of the sample is held by the ten biggest clonotypes.

This TCR derives from a human donor who received a COVID-19 vaccine. Sample: CD4+ T cells from PBMCs cultured without peptide, taken after COVID-19 vaccination. The V gene is TRBV5-1 and the J gene is TRBJ2-2, with 9 bases matching TRBD1. The CDR3 reads CASSLGPQGAGTGELFF. In nucleotides, the sequence is TGCGCCAGCAGTTTAGGCCCACAGGGGGCCGGCACCGGGGAGCTGTTTTTT.